This T cell receptor beta chain stems from a study of blood T cell repertoires in COVID-19. Study summary: Both acute and convalescent COVID-19 samples were obtained from the United States, Italy and Spain. T cells, B-cell-depleted T cells, or PBMCs supplied cDNA or gDNA.

Germline CDR1 and CDR2: MDHEN and SYDVKM. This CDR3 contains 16 residues. J gave up 7 bases and V 2 bases, and 9 bases lay outside the gene matches. As originally analysed: Amplifying reference gene primers gave estimates of nucleated cell counts. Only in-frame clones appear in the TCRdb table, and some are missing; sequencing was by immunoSEQ multiplex PCR. That table gives V, J and clone size, and the DNA gave D and trimming. Among around 230,000 clones listed, roughly 85% were seen once. The receptor comes from a man under 40 who had recovered from COVID-19. V usage is TRBV28 and J usage is TRBJ1-5, with 9 bases lining up with TRBD1. Sequenced sample: peripheral blood. The CDR3 region is CASSLGTGWKRQPQHF. For the CDR3, the DNA is TGTGCCAGCAGTTTAGGGACAGGGTGGAAGCGGCAGCCCCAGCATTTT.